The 9 T cell receptor beta chains below were found in one sample sequenced in a study of shared clonotypes between healthy human individuals. Clones were sequenced by immunoSEQ multiplex PCR, and TCRdb holds only the in-frame ones, with some missing. The sample records roughly 2.2 million clones, approximately 95% being singletons. Sequencing input: naive CD4+ T cells from PBMCs. Subset in this sample: CD45RA+ positively selected. The receptor source for this set is a man younger than 30 in good health. Some clones in this sample may be carry-over from other donors' samples.

The chain carries TRBV10-1 and TRBJ2-3; D remains ambiguous. The CDR3 consists of 15 residues. Germline V lookup: CDR1 WNHNN, CDR2 SYGVQD (reference sequence). V lost 3 bases and J 2 bases, leaving 12 bases between the germline ends. CDR3 DNA sequence: TGCGCCAGCAGTGACGGACCTGGGTACACAGATACGCAGTATTTT. Its protein is CASSDGPGYTDTQYF.

The rearrangement uses TRBV19 and TRBJ1-5; D remains ambiguous. The CDR3 totals 13 residues. Germline lookup yields CDR1 LNHDA and CDR2 SQIVND (reference sequence). Trimming pared 6 bases from V and 9 bases from J, leaving 15 bases between. Here the CDR3 reads CASRETSNWPQHF. CDR3 sequence (DNA): TGTGCCAGTAGGGAGACATCCAATTGGCCCCAGCATTTT.

The chain employs TRBV25-1 and TRBJ2-7; 7 nucleotides match TRBD1. CDR3 length equals 14 residues. From germline, CDR1 is MGHDK and CDR2 SYGVNS. V lost 2 bases and J lost 6; bases outside the gene matches: 7. The CDR3: CASSEGQVRSEQYF. CDR3 sequence (DNA): TGTGCCAGCAGTGAAGGACAGGTCCGATCCGAGCAGTACTTC.

About this clone: The junction differs from germline at one of its ends, possibly a read error. In DNA, the CDR3 is TGTGCCTGCAGCTTAGCGTTTAGGTCAGGGGCGAAAAATTACGAGCAGTACTTC. This sequence encodes CACSLAFRSGAKNYEQYF. The V and J genes are TRBV7-6 and TRBJ2-7; TRBD1 might be the D (6 bases). The CDR3 covers 18 residues. The germline V gene has CDR1 SGHVS and CDR2 FNYEAQ.

This chain uses TRBV2 with TRBJ2-3; TRBD2 aligns across 10 bases. J lost 6 bases, V lost 4 bases, and 16 bases had no gene match. The germline V gene encodes CDR1 SNHLY and CDR2 FYNNEI. This CDR3 spans 18 amino acids. CDR3 in DNA: TGTGCCAGCAGTGTTCTCTCGACTAGCGGGCCTGAAAGCGATACGCAGTATTTT. Its protein is CASSVLSTSGPESDTQYF.

This clone came up once. This chain uses TRBV5-6 with TRBJ1-4, with 7 bases that match TRBD1. The V and J ends lost 0 bases and 0 bases, in that order; junction bases with no gene match: 2. This CDR3 spans 16 amino acids. Germline V gene sequence: CDR1 SGHDT, CDR2 YYEEEE. CDR3 protein: CASSLGDRATNEKLFF. CDR3 DNA: TGTGCCAGCAGCTTGGGAGACAGGGCAACTAATGAAAAACTGTTTTTT.

The chain combines TRBV28 with TRBJ2-7; 9 bases align to TRBD1. Germline V gene data show CDR1 as MDHEN and CDR2 as SYDVKM. Trimming took 7 bases from V and 7 from J; bases not matched to a gene: 14. The CDR3 consists of 15 residues. In nucleotides, the CDR3 is TGTGCCAGCACGACCAACAGGGACAGGGTGGGAGAGCAGTACTTC. It translates to CASTTNRDRVGEQYF.

The chain has TRBV7-2 and TRBJ2-7, with TRBD2 matching over 11 bases. Germline CDR1 reads SGHTA; CDR2 reads FQGNSA. J lost 7 bases, V lost 3 bases, and 5 bases had no gene match. The CDR3 totals 14 residues. Here the CDR3 DNA reads TGTGCCAGCAGCTTGGGACTAGCGGCCCCGGAGCAGTACTTC. It yields the protein CASSLGLAAPEQYF. Full variable domain (remainder filled in from reference TRBV7-2 and TRBJ2-7): GAGVSQSPSNKVTEKGKDVELRCDPISGHTALYWYRQSLGQGLEFLIYFQGNSAPDKSGLPSDRFSAERTGGSVSTLTIQRTQQEDSAVYLCASSLGLAAPEQYFGPGTRLTVT.

Details on this clone: Other DNA sequences in the sample encode the same CDR3. V usage is TRBV7-9 and J usage is TRBJ1-5; D gene unclear. CDR3 length equals 14 residues. The V and J ends lost 0 bases and 1 base respectively, with 4 bases between them. Germline CDR1 is SEHNR and CDR2 is FQNEAQ (reference sequence). The CDR3 DNA follows: TGTGCCAGCAGCTTAGCGGGAAGCAATCAGCCCCAGCATTTT. Amino acids: CASSLAGSNQPQHF.